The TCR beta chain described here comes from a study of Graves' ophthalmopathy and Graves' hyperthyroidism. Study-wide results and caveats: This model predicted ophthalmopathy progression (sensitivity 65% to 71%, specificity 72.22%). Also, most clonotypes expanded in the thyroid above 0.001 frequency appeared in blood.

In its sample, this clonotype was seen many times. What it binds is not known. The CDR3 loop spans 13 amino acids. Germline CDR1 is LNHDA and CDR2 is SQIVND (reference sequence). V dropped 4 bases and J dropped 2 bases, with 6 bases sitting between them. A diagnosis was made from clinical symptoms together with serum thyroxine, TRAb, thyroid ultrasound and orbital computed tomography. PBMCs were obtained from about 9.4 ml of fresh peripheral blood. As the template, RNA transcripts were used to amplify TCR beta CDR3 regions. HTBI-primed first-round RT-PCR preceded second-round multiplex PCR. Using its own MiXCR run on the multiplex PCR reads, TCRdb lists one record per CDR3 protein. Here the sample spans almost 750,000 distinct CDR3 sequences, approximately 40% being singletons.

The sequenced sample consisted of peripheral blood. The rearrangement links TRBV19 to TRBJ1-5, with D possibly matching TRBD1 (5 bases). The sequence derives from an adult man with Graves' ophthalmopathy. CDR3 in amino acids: CASSRQRNQPQHF. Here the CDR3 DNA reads TGTGCCAGTAGTAGACAGCGCAATCAGCCCCAGCATTTT. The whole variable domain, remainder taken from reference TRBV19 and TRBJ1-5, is DGGITQSPKYLFRKEGQNVTLSCEQNLNHDAMYWYRQDPGQGLRLIYYSQIVNDFQKGDIAEGYSVSREKKESFPLTVTSAQKNPTAFYLCASSRQRNQPQHFGDGTRLSIL.